Shown below are 21 T cell receptor beta chains from a single sample sequenced in a study of cytomegalovirus exposure and HLA in healthy donors. Vbeta (60) and Jbeta (13) primers were used in the PCR. Only in-frame clones appear in the TCRdb table, and some are missing; sequencing was by immunoSEQ multiplex PCR. The sample shows 200,000 to 250,000 clones, about 80% of them seen only once. The source material was PBMCs. The receptors derive from a woman in her sixties in good health and CMV-seropositive.

V usage is TRBV5-6 and J usage is TRBJ1-2, with D unresolved. CDR1 SGHDT and CDR2 YYEEEE come from the germline V gene. With 2 bases removed from V and 7 bases from J, the gap between germline ends came to 15 bases. This CDR3 contains 14 residues. CDR3 nucleotides: TGTGCCAGCAGCTTTAGTGGTACAGCCGGTGGCTACACCTTC. Translated: CASSFSGTAGGYTF.

The chain carries TRBV28 and TRBJ1-1; 7 bases line up with TRBD1. V shed 7 bases and J 2 bases; nucleotides not matched to a gene: 10. The CDR3 length is 15 residues. Germline V gene lookup returns CDR1 MDHEN and CDR2 SYDVKM. The CDR3 coding sequence is TGTGCCAGCACCCGGGCAGGGGGGACCAACACTGAAGCTTTCTTT. It specifies CASTRAGGTNTEAFF.

The genes are TRBV10-3 and TRBJ2-3, with TRBD2 matching 12 bases. V shed 8 bases and J 5 bases; nucleotides not matched to a gene: 5. Germline V gene lookup returns CDR1 ENHRY and CDR2 SYGVKD. The CDR3 sequence is 14 residues long. The CDR3 loop reads CAILAGLAGDTQYF. CDR3 nucleotide sequence: TGTGCCATCCTAGCGGGACTAGCGGGAGATACGCAGTATTTT.

The gene calls are TRBV27 and TRBJ1-2; D gene uncertain. V shed 6 bases and J shed 1 base, with 12 bases lying between them. The CDR3 extends over 14 amino acids. Germline V gives CDR1 MNHEY, CDR2 SMNVEV (reference sequence). CDR3 in amino acids: CASSPTVLNYGYTF. The CDR3 region has the DNA TGTGCCAGCAGCCCCACAGTTCTTAACTATGGCTACACCTTC.

The genes are TRBV5-1 and TRBJ2-2; weak D call: TRBD2 (5 bases). The germline V gene has CDR1 SGHRS and CDR2 YFSETQ. CDR3 length: 15 amino acids. V dropped 4 bases and J dropped 1 base, with 11 bases sitting between them. The CDR3 DNA reads TGCGCCAGCAGCCCCGGGGATTTGAACACCGGGGAGCTGTTTTTT. Translation: CASSPGDLNTGELFF.

V is TRBV5-6 and J is TRBJ1-5; D remains unclear. V lost 0 bases to trimming and J lost 4 bases, with 5 bases between them. This CDR3 spans 13 amino acids. CDR1 and CDR2 from the germline V gene are SGHDT and YYEEEE. The CDR3 nucleotides read TGTGCCAGCAGCTTGGGGGCGAATCAGCCCCAGCATTTT. Its translation is CASSLGANQPQHF.

Concerning this clone itself: An end of the junction differs from the germline gene, which may be a read error. The chain recombines TRBV28 with TRBJ2-1; D might be TRBD1 (5 bases). The CDR3 is 13 residues long. CDR1 is MDHEN and CDR2 is SYDVKM in the germline V gene. Written as DNA, the CDR3 is TGTGCTAGCAGCCCATGGGGCGAGGATGAGCAGTTCTTC. This translates into CASSPWGEDEQFF. Full variable domain (rest looked up from reference TRBV28 and TRBJ2-1): DVKVTQSSRYLVKRTGEKVFLECVQDMDHENMFWYRQDPGLGLRLIYFSYDVKMKEKGDIPEGYSVSREKKERFSLILESASTNQTSMYLCASSPWGEDEQFFGPGTRLTVL.

The CDR3 spells CASSGVGGSYNEQFF. CDR3 nucleotide sequence: TGTGCCAGCAGTGGGGTGGGGGGCTCCTACAATGAGCAGTTCTTC. V gene TRBV2 combines with J gene TRBJ2-1, with D possibly being TRBD2 (6 bases). CDR1 and CDR2 (germline): SNHLY, FYNNEI. The CDR3 has 15 amino acids. Trimming pared 4 bases from V and 0 bases from J, leaving 10 bases between.

J is TRBJ2-1 and V is TRBV30; 12 nucleotides match TRBD2. Trimming cost V 3 bases and J 6 bases; bases outside gene matches: 0. Per the germline V gene, CDR1 is GTSNPN and CDR2 is SVGIG (reference sequence). The CDR3 sequence is 13 residues long. The chain's CDR3 is CAWRTSGSNEQFF. The CDR3 DNA reads as TGTGCCTGGAGGACTAGCGGGAGCAATGAGCAGTTCTTC. Full variable domain (rest looked up from reference TRBV30 and TRBJ2-1): SQTIHQWPATLVQPVGSPLSLECTVEGTSNPNLYWYRQAAGRGLQLLFYSVGIGQISSEVPQNLSASRPQDRQFILSSKKLLLSDSGFYLCAWRTSGSNEQFFGPGTRLTVL.

The rearrangement uses TRBV6-6 and TRBJ1-5; D perhaps matches TRBD1 (6 bases). The CDR3 sequence is 16 residues long. Germline V CDR1 and CDR2: MNHNY, SVGAGI (reference sequence). Trimming removed 4 bases from V and 0 bases from J, with 13 bases in between. The CDR3 DNA reads as TGTGCCAGCAGTTCGACAGGTGAAGGTAGCAATCAGCCCCAGCATTTT. It specifies CASSSTGEGSNQPQHF.

This clone turned up a few times. This rearrangement joins TRBV10-3 to TRBJ2-3, with 7 bases matching TRBD2. Germline V gene sequence: CDR1 ENHRY, CDR2 SYGVKD. J gave up 0 bases and V 5 bases, and 11 bases lay outside the gene matches. There are 17 residues in the CDR3. The CDR3: CAISQRGSGMSTDTQYF. Here the CDR3 DNA reads TGTGCCATCAGTCAGCGGGGAAGCGGGATGAGCACAGATACGCAGTATTTT.

The genes are TRBV30 and TRBJ2-7; 13 bases are a match to TRBD2. The germline CDR1 and CDR2 sequences are GTSNPN and SVGIG (reference sequence). V shed 4 bases and J 7 bases; nucleotides not matched to a gene: 10. The CDR3 has 15 amino acids. The CDR3 is CAWTPLQGLAGEQYF. In DNA, the CDR3 is TGTGCCTGGACCCCTCTTCAGGGACTAGCGGGAGAGCAGTACTTC.

The rearrangement uses TRBV6-6 and TRBJ2-7; 9 bases fit TRBD1. The CDR3 totals 15 residues. Trimming removed 5 bases from V and 5 bases from J; junction bases left unmatched: 10. Germline assignment: CDR1 MNHNY and CDR2 SVGAGI (reference sequence). Here the CDR3 DNA reads TGTGCCAGCAGTCAACTCCGCGACAGGGGGAACGAGCAGTACTTC. Its translation is CASSQLRDRGNEQYF.

The CDR3, as DNA: TGCGCCAGCACCCCTCTTGGGTCCGACAGGACAGGATCACCCCTCCACTTT. As protein: CASTPLGSDRTGSPLHF. The gene calls are TRBV5-1 and TRBJ1-6; 7 positions agree with TRBD1. The CDR3 sequence is 17 residues long. Per germline, CDR1 SGHRS and CDR2 YFSETQ. Unmatched junction bases numbered 19, after V lost 6 bases and J lost 10 bases. The complete variable domain, with remaining parts taken from reference TRBV5-1 and TRBJ1-6, reads KAGVTQTPRYLIKTRGQQVTLSCSPISGHRSVSWYQQTPGQGLQFLFEYFSETQRNKGNFPGRFSGRQFSNSRSEMNVSTLELGDSALYLCASTPLGSDRTGSPLHFGNGTRLTVT.

V usage is TRBV9 and J usage is TRBJ1-3; a possible D gene is TRBD1 (6 bases). Deletions cut 4 bases from V and 4 bases from J, with 18 bases between. Germline V gives CDR1 SGDLS, CDR2 YYNGEE. The CDR3 sequence is 16 residues long. The CDR3 is CASSPSGGASGNTIYF. The CDR3 region has the DNA TGTGCCAGCAGCCCCTCGGGGGGGGCGTCAGGAAACACCATATATTTT.

The chain is built from TRBV21-1 and TRBJ1-1. TRBV21-1 is an annotated pseudogene. The CDR3 runs 15 residues. The CDR3 bases are TGTGCCAGCAGCGCCCGGAGGGGTATGAACACTGAAGCTTTCTTT. This codes for CASSARRGMNTEAFF.

The chain carries TRBV28 and TRBJ2-1; 12 bases map to TRBD2. The CDR3 contains 18 residues. CDR1 and CDR2 (germline): MDHEN, SYDVKM. With 6 bases clipped from V and 4 bases from J, the junction kept 13 bases outside the gene matches. As DNA, the CDR3 is TGTGCCAGCAGCCCCCGAGCTAGCGGGAGGGGATATTACAATGAGCAGTTCTTC. Protein product: CASSPRASGRGYYNEQFF.

The chain recombines TRBV2 with TRBJ1-1; D is perhaps TRBD1 (5 bases). The CDR3 has 11 amino acids. Germline assignment: CDR1 SNHLY and CDR2 FYNNEI. The V and J ends lost 4 bases and 8 bases respectively, with 8 bases between them. The CDR3 sequence is CASSVGLEAFF. CDR3 DNA: TGTGCCAGCAGTGTGGGACTGGAAGCTTTCTTT.

The chain employs TRBV10-3 and TRBJ2-5; no clear D. The CDR3 is made up of 13 amino acids. Looked up from germline, CDR1 is ENHRY and CDR2 is SYGVKD. Deletions cut 5 bases from V and 4 bases from J, with 11 bases between. CDR3 in DNA: TGTGCCATCAGTCCCCCCCCCGGAGAGACCCAGTACTTC. As protein: CAISPPPGETQYF.

The chain carries TRBV5-1 and TRBJ2-2; 7 bases are a match to TRBD1. V shed 5 bases, J shed 3 bases, and the junction held 1 base outside the gene matches. The germline V gene has CDR1 SGHRS and CDR2 YFSETQ. CDR3 length equals 13 residues. The CDR3 spells CASRTGDTGELFF. The DNA for the CDR3 is TGCGCCAGCAGAACAGGGGACACCGGGGAGCTGTTTTTT.

The chain joins TRBV9 to TRBJ2-1, with TRBD2 matching 7 bases. This CDR3 contains 14 residues. In germline, CDR1 is SGDLS, CDR2 YYNGEE. The V segment lost 0 bases and the J segment 9 bases; nucleotides outside the gene matches: 6. This chain's CDR3 is CASSVGRESGEQFF. The CDR3 DNA is TGTGCCAGCAGCGTAGGGCGGGAGAGCGGTGAGCAGTTCTTC.